The next 7 T cell receptor beta chains were all read from a single sample in a study of T cell repertoires in cytomegalovirus infection. In TCRdb, the reads were re-called with MiXCR into one record per CDR3 protein. The sample contains around 330,000 distinct CDR3 sequences, roughly 17% of which appear only once. Sequencing input: PBMCs. The receptors originated from a human donor in good health (CMV status not recorded). Some clones in this sample may be carry-over from other donors' samples.

This chain links TRBV6-2 or TRBV6-3 with TRBJ1-2; D remains ambiguous. This CDR3 comprises 14 residues. Looked up from germline, CDR1 is MNHEY and CDR2 is SVGEGT. Trimming pared 6 bases from V and 3 bases from J, leaving 14 bases between. The chain's CDR3 is CASRPLQGDYGYTF. CDR3 bases: TGTGCCAGCAGACCCCTCCAAGGAGACTATGGCTACACCTTC.

This clonotype was observed a handful of times. V gene TRBV27 combines with J gene TRBJ2-1, with D hard to call. The V gene lost 4 bases and the J gene lost 5 bases, with 21 bases spanning the gap. Germline V gene data show CDR1 as MNHEY and CDR2 as SMNVEV (reference sequence). CDR3 size: 17 residues. The CDR3 sequence is CASSSMSLSKFNNEQFF. Written as DNA, the CDR3 is TGTGCCAGCAGTTCCATGAGTCTGTCGAAATTTAACAATGAGCAGTTCTTC.

This clonotype was detected once. The chain recombines TRBV27 with TRBJ2-5, with D tentatively TRBD2 (6 bases). The germline CDR1 and CDR2 sequences are MNHEY and SMNVEV (reference sequence). Deletions cut 5 bases from V and 10 bases from J, with 17 bases between. This CDR3 has 13 amino acids. As DNA, the CDR3 is TGTGCCAGCAGTGATCGACGCGCGGGGAACCAGTACTTC. This codes for CASSDRRAGNQYF.

This chain links TRBV3-1 with TRBJ1-4; TRBD1 agrees at 10 bases. V lost 2 bases to trimming and J lost 8 bases; unmatched junction nucleotides: 11. Germline CDR1 reads LGHDT; CDR2 reads YNNKEL (reference sequence). The CDR3 consists of 17 residues. Written as DNA, the CDR3 is TGTGCCAGCAGCCAAAGAAGGCCGGGACAGGGGAACGAAAAACTGTTTTTT. The encoded protein is CASSQRRPGQGNEKLFF.

This clonotype was counted ten times or more. V usage is TRBV12-3 or TRBV12-4 and J usage is TRBJ1-2; the D is unclear. V lost 6 bases, J lost 8 bases, and 16 bases lay in between. This CDR3 region has 13 residues. CDR3 protein: CASSFGGVLGYTF. The DNA of the CDR3 is TGTGCCAGCAGCTTTGGAGGTGTACTGGGCTACACCTTC.

V and J are TRBV12-3 or TRBV12-4 and TRBJ1-2, with TRBD1 matching over 7 bases. V was clipped by 7 bases and J by 2 bases; unmatched bases: 16. The CDR3 is made up of 17 amino acids. CDR3 sequence: CASKTWGTESQNYGYTF. The CDR3 nucleotides are TGTGCCAGCAAAACTTGGGGGACAGAAAGCCAAAACTATGGCTACACCTTC.

This clonotype was counted only a few times. The J gene is TRBJ1-5, the V gene TRBV5-8; 9 positions agree with TRBD1. The CDR3 spans 16 residues. CDR1 and CDR2 from the germline V gene are SGHTS and YDEGEE. The ends lost 4 bases at V and 0 bases at J; junction bases unmatched: 5. Here the CDR3 reads CASSTGTGNSNQPQHF. The CDR3 nucleotides are TGTGCCAGCAGCACGGGGACAGGGAATAGCAATCAGCCCCAGCATTTT.